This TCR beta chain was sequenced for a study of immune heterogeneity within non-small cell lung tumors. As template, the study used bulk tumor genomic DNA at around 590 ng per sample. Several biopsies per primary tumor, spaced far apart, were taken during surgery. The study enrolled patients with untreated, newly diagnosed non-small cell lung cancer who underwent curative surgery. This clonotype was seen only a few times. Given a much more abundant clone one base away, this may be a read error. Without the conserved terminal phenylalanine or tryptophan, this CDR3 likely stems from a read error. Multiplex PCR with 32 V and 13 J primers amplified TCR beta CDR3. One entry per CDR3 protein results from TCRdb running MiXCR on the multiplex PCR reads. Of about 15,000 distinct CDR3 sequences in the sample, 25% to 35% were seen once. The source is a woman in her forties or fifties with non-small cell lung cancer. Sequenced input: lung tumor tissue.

CDR3 sequence (DNA): TGCAGTGCCCCGAGAATCCGGTACACTGAAGCTTTCCTT. Protein: CSAPRIRYTEAFL. J is TRBJ1-1 and V is TRBV20-1; D remains ambiguous. Germline-derived CDR1 and CDR2 are DFQATT and SNEGSKA (reference sequence). The CDR3 sequence is 13 residues long. Trimming left V 6 bases short and J 3 bases short, with 14 bases between.